This entry lists 29 T cell receptor beta chains sequenced from one sample in a study of siplizumab effects on memory and regulatory T cells (dated by TCRdb to between 2018 and 2020). Library preparation used the immunoSEQ multiplex PCR assay. TCRdb carries this immuneACCESS record with in-frame sequences only. Its versions omit some clonotypes, under half of them owing to an unresolved V gene in the studies checked, with the rest unexplained. The sample table records about 100,000 clones; about 95% of these occur just once. 1% to 1.5% of the sample lies in the top ten. Sequenced input: non-Treg CD4+ T cells sorted from blood. In the paper's terms, the cell subset or site label means: FACS-sorted unstimulated CD4+ non-regulatory T cells. The receptors come from a human donor in good health.

The chain combines TRBV27 with TRBJ2-2, with TRBD1 identical over 8 bases. CDR3 length equals 19 residues. Looked up from germline, CDR1 is MNHEY and CDR2 is SMNVEV (reference sequence). The ends lost 2 bases at V and 5 bases at J; junction bases unmatched: 16. CDR3 sequence: CASSLAYEQGARGTGELFF. The CDR3 DNA is TGTGCCAGCAGTTTAGCCTACGAGCAGGGGGCCCGGGGGACCGGGGAGCTGTTTTTT.

This clone was seen more than once but under ten times. The rearrangement joins TRBV7-3 to TRBJ1-1; D is ambiguous. CDR1 and CDR2 (germline): SGHTA, FQGTGA. Trimming took 5 bases from V and 1 from J, leaving 8 bases between them. This CDR3 has 13 amino acids. In DNA, the CDR3 is TGTGCCAGCAGCACCTCACAGAACACTGAAGCTTTCTTT. Amino acid sequence: CASSTSQNTEAFF.

The chain recombines TRBV15 with TRBJ2-7; no firm D call. The V and J ends lost 0 bases and 9 bases respectively, with 9 bases between them. The CDR3 is 12 residues long. Germline V CDR1 and CDR2: LNHNV, YYDKDF (reference sequence). The CDR3 sequence: CATSREGARQYF. DNA for the CDR3: TGTGCCACCAGCAGAGAGGGCGCAAGGCAGTACTTC.

This clone was seen just once. The sample contains more than one DNA sequence encoding this CDR3. This chain uses TRBV11-2 with TRBJ2-5; maybe TRBD1 (6 bases). Germline lookup yields CDR1 SGHAT and CDR2 FQNNGV. The V and J ends lost 4 bases and 5 bases respectively, with 11 bases between them. The CDR3 is 13 residues long. The CDR3 nucleotides are TGTGCCAGCAGCTCAGGGGTTCAGGAGACCCAGTACTTC. It codes for CASSSGVQETQYF.

The rearrangement links TRBV18 to TRBJ2-5; TRBD1 or TRBD2 may be the D gene (6 bases each). The germline V gene has CDR1 KGHSH and CDR2 LQKENI. The length of the CDR3 is 16 residues. Trimming removed 2 bases at V and 5 bases at J, with 18 bases between. The CDR3 DNA follows: TGTGCCAGCTCACCAGTCTCGGGGGCCCGAATGGAGACCCAGTACTTC. Residues: CASSPVSGARMETQYF.

The J gene is TRBJ2-2, the V gene TRBV18; 8 bases map to TRBD2. The length of the CDR3 is 16 residues. The junction had 5 bases not matched to a gene; V was cut back by 4 bases and J by 1 base. Per the germline V gene, CDR1 is KGHSH and CDR2 is LQKENI. CDR3 bases: TGTGCCAGCTCACAATTTAGCGGGGAGAACACCGGGGAGCTGTTTTTT. Translated: CASSQFSGENTGELFF.

This chain connects TRBV7-3 to TRBJ2-1; the D is unclear. CDR3 size: 16 residues. V lost 0 bases, J lost 8 bases, and 17 bases lay in between. The germline V gene has CDR1 SGHTA and CDR2 FQGTGA. This CDR3 reads CASSLTKDSGTDEQFF. CDR3 coding DNA: TGTGCCAGCAGCTTAACTAAAGATTCAGGTACGGATGAGCAGTTCTTC.

The rearrangement joins TRBV7-3 to TRBJ2-1; 11 bases fit TRBD2. The germline V gene encodes CDR1 SGHTA and CDR2 FQGTGA. CDR3 length equals 17 residues. J was trimmed by 8 bases and V by 4 bases; bases with no gene match: 13. The CDR3 protein is CASSSQPSSGRWDEQFF. The CDR3 DNA reads as TGTGCCAGCAGCTCCCAACCATCTAGCGGGAGGTGGGATGAGCAGTTCTTC. The complete variable domain, with remaining parts taken from reference TRBV7-3 and TRBJ2-1, reads GAGVSQTPSNKVTEKGKYVELRCDPISGHTALYWYRQSLGQGPEFLIYFQGTGAADDSGLPNDRFFAVRPEGSVSTLKIQRTERGDSAVYLCASSSQPSSGRWDEQFFGPGTRLTVL.

The chain combines TRBV6-1 with TRBJ2-2; 7 bases are shared with TRBD1. This CDR3 is 15 amino acids long. The J segment lost 3 bases and the V segment lost 4 bases, leaving 5 bases of the junction unmatched. Germline CDR1 is MNHNS and CDR2 is SASEGT. The CDR3, as DNA: TGTGCCAGCAGTGCAAGGCAGGGGGACACCGGGGAGCTGTTTTTT. As protein: CASSARQGDTGELFF.

V gene TRBV6-5 combines with J gene TRBJ2-1, with 7 bases identical to TRBD2. The CDR3 has 15 amino acids. V was pared by 6 bases and J by 3 bases, with 8 bases of the junction left unmatched. Germline CDR1 and CDR2: MNHEY and SVGAGI. The CDR3 nucleotides read TGTGCCAGCAGCGGCGCCGGACTAGACTACAATGAGCAGTTCTTC. Translation gives CASSGAGLDYNEQFF.

The rearrangement joins TRBV7-2 to TRBJ2-3; the D is unclear. Trimming took off 5 bases at V and 6 bases at J, with 15 bases between the two ends. Germline V gives CDR1 SGHTA, CDR2 FQGNSA. This CDR3 contains 14 residues. CDR3 DNA sequence: TGTGCCAGCAGCCGAGACGTAAACGGTGATACGCAGTATTTT. Encoded protein: CASSRDVNGDTQYF.

The chain joins TRBV5-1 to TRBJ2-3; 13 bases match TRBD2. CDR1 is SGHRS and CDR2 is YFSETQ in the germline V gene. This CDR3 contains 16 residues. V lost 0 bases to trimming and J lost 4 bases; unmatched junction nucleotides: 2. The DNA of the CDR3 is TGCGCCAGCAGCTTGGGACTAGCGGGAGGCGCAGATACGCAGTATTTT. Residues: CASSLGLAGGADTQYF.

The V call is TRBV5-1, the J call TRBJ2-5, with a weak D call TRBD2 (5 bases). V dropped 4 bases and J dropped 11 bases, with 21 bases sitting between them. Germline V gene data show CDR1 as SGHRS and CDR2 as YFSETQ. The CDR3 covers 14 residues. The CDR3 DNA follows: TGCGCCAGCAGCCCGAGCGGTAGCGCCTCAATGCAGTACTTC. It is translated as CASSPSGSASMQYF.

As DNA, the CDR3 is TGTGCCAGCAGCAAACGACAGGCGGCAGCCAAAAACATTCAGTACTTC. Its protein product is CASSKRQAAAKNIQYF. J is TRBJ2-4 and V is TRBV7-8, with D perhaps matching TRBD1 (6 bases). The CDR3 totals 16 residues. With 5 bases removed from V and 0 bases from J, the gap between germline ends came to 14 bases. Germline CDR1 SGHVS, CDR2 FQNEAQ.

This chain links TRBV11-1 with TRBJ2-1; D unresolved. The CDR3 runs to 13 residues. Germline assignment: CDR1 SGHAT and CDR2 FQDESV (reference sequence). Trimming stripped 1 base from V and 9 bases from J, with 10 bases between. CDR3 coding DNA: TGTGCCAGCAGCTTAGATGCGGCAGGTGAGCAGTTCTTC. It codes for CASSLDAAGEQFF.

The chain combines TRBV5-1 with TRBJ2-3; D remains unclear. V lost 4 bases and J lost 0, with 15 bases in between. Germline values: CDR1 SGHRS, CDR2 YFSETQ. The CDR3 is 16 residues long. The DNA of the CDR3 is TGCGCCAGCAGCGGCGCAATAAGTGTAAGCACAGATACGCAGTATTTT. Translated, it gives CASSGAISVSTDTQYF.

The chain combines TRBV5-1 with TRBJ2-2; 12 positions agree with TRBD1. Germline CDR1 reads SGHRS; CDR2 reads YFSETQ. V was clipped by 4 bases and J by 9 bases; unmatched bases: 16. The CDR3 runs 18 residues. The CDR3 sequence: CASSPGTGGADYPRELFF. In DNA form, the CDR3 reads TGCGCCAGCAGCCCGGGGACAGGGGGCGCAGATTATCCCCGGGAGCTGTTTTTT.

The chain joins TRBV28 to TRBJ2-3; perhaps TRBD1 as D (5 bases). Deletions cut 3 bases from V and 1 base from J, with 11 bases between. CDR1 MDHEN and CDR2 SYDVKM come from the germline V gene. The CDR3 is made up of 15 amino acids. The CDR3 DNA reads TGTGCCAGCAGTTTTTCAGGGCCGGGCACAGATACGCAGTATTTT. This encodes CASSFSGPGTDTQYF.

V usage is TRBV18 and J usage is TRBJ2-4; D is possibly TRBD2 (6 bases). V was cut by 0 bases and J by 4 bases, with 10 bases left in between. This CDR3 region has 15 residues. CDR1 and CDR2 (germline): KGHSH, LQKENI. CDR3 loop: CASSPPGGPKNIQYF. As DNA, the CDR3 is TGTGCCAGCTCACCACCCGGGGGACCGAAAAACATTCAGTACTTC.

The rearrangement uses TRBV14 and TRBJ1-4; D unresolved. The V gene lost 1 base and the J gene lost 8 bases, with 5 bases spanning the gap. The CDR3 has 12 residues. Per germline, CDR1 SGHDN and CDR2 FVKESK. CDR3: CASSQVEEKLFF. CDR3 sequence (DNA): TGTGCCAGCAGCCAAGTGGAAGAAAAACTGTTTTTT. Full variable domain (rest looked up from reference TRBV14 and TRBJ1-4): EAGVTQFPSHSVIEKGQTVTLRCDPISGHDNLYWYRRVMGKEIKFLLHFVKESKQDESGMPNNRFLAERTGGTYSTLKVQPAELEDSGVYFCASSQVEEKLFFGSGTQLSVL.

This rearrangement joins TRBV7-8 to TRBJ2-3, with TRBD2 matching 10 bases. This CDR3 region has 17 residues. Germline trimming cut 3 bases from V and 4 bases from J; bases unmatched to any gene: 10. Germline V gives CDR1 SGHVS, CDR2 FQNEAQ. The CDR3, as DNA: TGTGCCAGCAGCTTGTCGGGGGGACTAGCGTTTGCAGATACGCAGTATTTT. Its protein product is CASSLSGGLAFADTQYF.

The V gene is TRBV19, the J gene TRBJ2-6, with TRBD2 identical over 9 bases. Germline assignment: CDR1 LNHDA and CDR2 SQIVND (reference sequence). The CDR3 has 19 residues. Losses at the gene ends were 10 bases for V and 0 bases for J; bases not matched to a gene: 16. CDR3 sequence (DNA): TGTGCCACCAGTGGTGTTGGAGCGGGAGGACGCTCTGGGGCCAACGTCCTGACTTTC. Residues: CATSGVGAGGRSGANVLTF.

The chain joins TRBV11-1 to TRBJ2-2, with D perhaps given as TRBD1 or TRBD2 (5 bases each). Trimming took 6 bases from V and 3 from J, leaving 11 bases between them. This CDR3 spans 14 amino acids. The germline V gene has CDR1 SGHAT and CDR2 FQDESV (reference sequence). CDR3 bases: TGTGCCAGCAGACTAGGGGAGTACACCGGGGAGCTGTTTTTT. As protein: CASRLGEYTGELFF.

V usage is TRBV2 and J usage is TRBJ1-6, with D possibly matching TRBD1 (6 bases). Germline CDR1 SNHLY, CDR2 FYNNEI. CDR3 length equals 15 residues. V was clipped by 4 bases and J by 6 bases, with 13 bases between them. CDR3 sequence reads: CASSVDSSGNSPLHF. The DNA of the CDR3 is TGTGCCAGCAGTGTGGACAGTAGCGGTAATTCACCCCTCCACTTT.

This sequence joins TRBV18 and TRBJ2-3; no clear D gene. CDR1 and CDR2 (germline): KGHSH, LQKENI. V gave up 6 bases and J gave up 0 bases, with 7 bases separating them. The CDR3 extends over 13 amino acids. The CDR3 nucleotides read TGTGCCAGCTCGACGGCTAGCACAGATACGCAGTATTTT. Amino acids: CASSTASTDTQYF.

This chain's CDR3 is CASSRGLAGSYNEQFF. DNA for the CDR3: TGTGCCAGTAGTAGAGGGCTAGCGGGGTCCTACAATGAGCAGTTCTTC. The chain links TRBV19 to TRBJ2-1; 9 bases map to TRBD2. The CDR3 loop spans 16 amino acids. V lost 4 bases and J lost 1; bases outside the gene matches: 5. Germline V gene data show CDR1 as LNHDA and CDR2 as SQIVND (reference sequence).

The chain carries TRBV7-9 and TRBJ1-1, with a tentative D call TRBD1 (6 bases). The CDR3 extends over 16 amino acids. The germline V and J ends were trimmed by 5 bases and 1 base, with 17 bases remaining between them. Germline CDR1 reads SEHNR; CDR2 reads FQNEAQ (reference sequence). The CDR3 DNA reads TGTGCCAGCAGCCCAGGACAGCAAGTTTCGAACACTGAAGCTTTCTTT. Its translation is CASSPGQQVSNTEAFF.

The chain uses TRBV10-3 and TRBJ2-3; D possibly corresponds to TRBD1 (6 bases). The CDR3 loop spans 13 amino acids. The germline gives CDR1 ENHRY, CDR2 SYGVKD. Trimming pared 7 bases from V and 1 base from J, leaving 9 bases between. This CDR3 is CAITRTGTDTQYF. The CDR3 DNA reads as TGTGCCATCACCCGGACAGGCACAGATACGCAGTATTTT.

The sample holds one count of this clone. This sequence joins TRBV7-2 and TRBJ2-1; TRBD1 might be the D (5 bases). The germline CDR1 and CDR2 sequences are SGHTA and FQGNSA. This CDR3 contains 15 residues. Trimming pared 1 base from V and 3 bases from J, leaving 10 bases between. The CDR3 region has the DNA TGTGCCAGCAGCTTAGTAGGGGATGGCTACAATGAGCAGTTCTTC. Its translation is CASSLVGDGYNEQFF.